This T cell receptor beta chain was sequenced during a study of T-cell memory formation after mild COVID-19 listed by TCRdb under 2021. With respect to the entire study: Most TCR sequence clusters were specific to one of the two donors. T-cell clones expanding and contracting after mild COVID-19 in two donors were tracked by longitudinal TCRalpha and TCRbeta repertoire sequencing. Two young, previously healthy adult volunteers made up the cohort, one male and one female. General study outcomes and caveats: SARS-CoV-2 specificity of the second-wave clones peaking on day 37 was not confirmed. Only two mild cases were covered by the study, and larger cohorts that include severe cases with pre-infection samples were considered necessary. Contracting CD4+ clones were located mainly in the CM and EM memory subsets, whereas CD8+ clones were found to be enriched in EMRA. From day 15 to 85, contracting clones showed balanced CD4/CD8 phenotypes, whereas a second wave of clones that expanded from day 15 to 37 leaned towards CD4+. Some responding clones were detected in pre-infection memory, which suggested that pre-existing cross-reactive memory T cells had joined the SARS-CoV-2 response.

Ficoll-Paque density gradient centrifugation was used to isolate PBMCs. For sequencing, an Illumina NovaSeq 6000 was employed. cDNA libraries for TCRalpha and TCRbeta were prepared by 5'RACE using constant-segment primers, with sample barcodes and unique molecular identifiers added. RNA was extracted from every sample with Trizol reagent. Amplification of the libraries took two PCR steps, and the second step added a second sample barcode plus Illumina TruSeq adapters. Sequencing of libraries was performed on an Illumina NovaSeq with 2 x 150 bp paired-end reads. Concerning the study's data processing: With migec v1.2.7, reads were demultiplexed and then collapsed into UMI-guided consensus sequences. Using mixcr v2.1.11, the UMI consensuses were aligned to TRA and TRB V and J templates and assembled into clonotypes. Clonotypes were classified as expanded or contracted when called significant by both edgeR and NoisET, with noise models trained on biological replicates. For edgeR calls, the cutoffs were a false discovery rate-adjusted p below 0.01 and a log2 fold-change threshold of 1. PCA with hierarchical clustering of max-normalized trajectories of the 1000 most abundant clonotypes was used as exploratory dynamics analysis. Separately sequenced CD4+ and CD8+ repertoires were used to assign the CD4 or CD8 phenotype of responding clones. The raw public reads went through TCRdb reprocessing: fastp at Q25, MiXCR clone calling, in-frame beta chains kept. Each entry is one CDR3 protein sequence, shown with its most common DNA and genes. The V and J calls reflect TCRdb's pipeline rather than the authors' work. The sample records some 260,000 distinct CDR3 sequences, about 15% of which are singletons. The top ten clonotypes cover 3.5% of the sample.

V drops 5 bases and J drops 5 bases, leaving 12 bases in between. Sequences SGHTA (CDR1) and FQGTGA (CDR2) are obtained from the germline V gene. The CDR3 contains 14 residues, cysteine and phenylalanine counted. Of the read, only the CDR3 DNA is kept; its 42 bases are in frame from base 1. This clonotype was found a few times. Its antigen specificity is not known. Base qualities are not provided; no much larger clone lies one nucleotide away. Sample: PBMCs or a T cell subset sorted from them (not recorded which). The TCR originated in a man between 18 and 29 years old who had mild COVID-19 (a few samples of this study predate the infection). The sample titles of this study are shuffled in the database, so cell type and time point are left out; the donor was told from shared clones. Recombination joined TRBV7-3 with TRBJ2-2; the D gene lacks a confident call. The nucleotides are TGTGCCAGCAGCAGAATGGGTGGAACCGGGGAGCTGTTTTTT. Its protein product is CASSRMGGTGELFF.